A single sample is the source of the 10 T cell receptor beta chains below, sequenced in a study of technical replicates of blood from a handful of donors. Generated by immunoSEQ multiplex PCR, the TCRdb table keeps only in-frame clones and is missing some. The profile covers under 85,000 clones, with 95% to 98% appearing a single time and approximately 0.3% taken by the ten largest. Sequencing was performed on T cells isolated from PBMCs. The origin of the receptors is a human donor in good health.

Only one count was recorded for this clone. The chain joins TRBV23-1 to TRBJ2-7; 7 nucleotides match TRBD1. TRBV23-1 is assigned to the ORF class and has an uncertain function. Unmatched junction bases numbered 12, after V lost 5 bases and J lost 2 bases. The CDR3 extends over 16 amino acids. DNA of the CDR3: TGCGCCAGCAGTTCCCCAAAACAGGGGCTCCCCTACGAGCAGTACTTC. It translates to CASSSPKQGLPYEQYF.

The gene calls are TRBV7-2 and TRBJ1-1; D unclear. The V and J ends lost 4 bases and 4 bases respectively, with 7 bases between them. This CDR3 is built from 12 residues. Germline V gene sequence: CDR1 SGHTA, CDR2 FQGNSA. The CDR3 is CASSYAATEAFF. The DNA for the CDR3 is TGTGCCAGCAGCTATGCGGCCACTGAAGCTTTCTTT.

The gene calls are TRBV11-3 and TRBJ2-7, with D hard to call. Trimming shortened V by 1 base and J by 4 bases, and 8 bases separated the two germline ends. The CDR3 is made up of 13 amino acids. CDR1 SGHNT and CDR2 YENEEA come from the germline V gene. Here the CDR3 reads CASSLARYYEQYF. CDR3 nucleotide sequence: TGTGCCAGCAGCTTAGCGAGATATTACGAGCAGTACTTC.

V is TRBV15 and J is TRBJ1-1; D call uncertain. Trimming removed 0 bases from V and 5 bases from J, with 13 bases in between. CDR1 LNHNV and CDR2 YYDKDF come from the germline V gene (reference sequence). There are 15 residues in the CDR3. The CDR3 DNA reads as TGTGCCACCAGCAGAGATCAGAACGCCAGGACTGAAGCTTTCTTT. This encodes CATSRDQNARTEAFF.

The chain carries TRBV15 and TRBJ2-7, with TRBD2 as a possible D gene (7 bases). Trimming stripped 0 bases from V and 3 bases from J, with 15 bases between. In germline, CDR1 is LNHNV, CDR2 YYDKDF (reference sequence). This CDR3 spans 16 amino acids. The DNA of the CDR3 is TGTGCCACCAGCAGAGAAGGGGGGGTCCCCGACTACGAGCAGTACTTC. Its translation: CATSREGGVPDYEQYF.

In nucleotides, the CDR3 is TGCGCCAGCAGCCAACAACAGGGTACGAACACTGAAGCTTTCTTT. It is translated as CASSQQQGTNTEAFF. The chain links TRBV4-1 to TRBJ1-1; perhaps TRBD1 as D (6 bases). Trimming pared 2 bases from V and 1 base from J, leaving 11 bases between. Germline values: CDR1 MGHRA, CDR2 YSYEKL. The CDR3 spans 15 residues.

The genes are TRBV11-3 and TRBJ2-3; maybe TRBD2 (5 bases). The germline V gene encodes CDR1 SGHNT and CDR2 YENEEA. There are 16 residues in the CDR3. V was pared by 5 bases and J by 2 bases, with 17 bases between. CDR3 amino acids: CASSPGGGNLTDTQYF. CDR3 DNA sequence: TGTGCCAGCAGCCCCGGAGGCGGAAACCTCACAGATACGCAGTATTTT.

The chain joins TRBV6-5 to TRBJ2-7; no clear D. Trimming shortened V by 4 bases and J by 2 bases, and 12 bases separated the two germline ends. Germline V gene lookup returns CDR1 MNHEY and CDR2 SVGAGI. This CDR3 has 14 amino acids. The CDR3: CASSSYLNTYEQYF. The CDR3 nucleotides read TGTGCCAGCAGTTCATATCTTAACACCTACGAGCAGTACTTC.

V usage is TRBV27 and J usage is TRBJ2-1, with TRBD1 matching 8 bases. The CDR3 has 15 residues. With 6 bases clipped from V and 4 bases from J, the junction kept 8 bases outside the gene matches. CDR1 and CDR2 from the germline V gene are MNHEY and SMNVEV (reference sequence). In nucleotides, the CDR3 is TGTGCCAGCAGCCCCCCGGACAGGGTGTACAATGAGCAGTTCTTC. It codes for CASSPPDRVYNEQFF.

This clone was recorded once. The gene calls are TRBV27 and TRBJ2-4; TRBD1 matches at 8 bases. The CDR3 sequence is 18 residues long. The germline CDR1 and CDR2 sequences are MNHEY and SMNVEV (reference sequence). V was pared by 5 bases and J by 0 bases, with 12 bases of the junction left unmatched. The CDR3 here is CASSPTLGQGLAKNIQYF. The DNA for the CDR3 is TGTGCCAGCAGTCCCACCCTCGGACAGGGACTAGCCAAAAACATTCAGTACTTC.